These T cell receptor beta chains were read from a single sample in a study of prognosis after radiotherapy for stage I lung cancer. MiXCR, run by TCRdb on the multiplex PCR reads, gives a single entry per CDR3 protein. The sample consists of about 12,000 distinct CDR3 sequences, about 51% of them appearing once. Sequences were derived from PBMCs, sampled before or after stereotactic body radiation therapy (not recorded which). Receptors originate from a donor over 45 with non-small cell lung cancer. CDR3s leave out the opening cysteine and the closing phenylalanine or tryptophan.

j_call v_call cdr3_aa
TRBJ2-7 TRBV19 ASSSGGTSIYEQY
TRBJ2-7 TRBV6-1 ATPEAQRSYEQY
TRBJ2-1 TRBV19 ASTQAGGPVDEQF
TRBJ2-2 TRBV5-1 ASSLGRDRVTGELF
TRBJ1-2 TRBV28 ASRDSRVINGYT
TRBJ2-5 TRBV11-2 ASSLQAGGPETQY
TRBJ2-3 TRBV5-1 ASSLPATTTDTQY
TRBJ2-1 TRBV20-1 SARDIGGLYNEQF
TRBJ2-6 TRBV20-1 SASNAAGANVLT
TRBJ2-5 TRBV4-2 ASSQDHKGRETQY
TRBJ1-2 TRBV7-9 ASSLFIAGPGHGYT
TRBJ2-7 TRBV6-5 ATRTSAYEQY
TRBJ2-6 TRBV20-1 SARVPGNGAKVLT
TRBJ1-3 TRBV28 ASSLPGSGNTIY
TRBJ2-2 TRBV5-1 ASSLLGQANTGELF
TRBJ2-3 TRBV20-1 SARVQGLADTQY
TRBJ1-1 TRBV2 ASSRASGNFMNTEAF
TRBJ2-7 TRBV5-1 ASQARGGPYEQY
TRBJ2-1 TRBV28 ASRSAEVRGEQF
TRBJ1-3 TRBV28 ASSLRGAGNTIY
TRBJ2-5 TRBV7-9 ASSSRDFQETQY
TRBJ1-3 TRBV20-1 SARVSGGARNTIY
TRBJ2-3 TRBV5-1 ASSARQGALTYTQY
TRBJ2-2 TRBV6-4 ASRQGLASTGELF
TRBJ2-7 TRBV30 AWSWGGHEQY
TRBJ2-3 TRBV6-1 ASSGLARLGDTQY
TRBJ2-2 TRBV7-2 ASAIQVYTGELF
TRBJ2-1 TRBV28 ASSLWVAFGDTYNEQF
TRBJ1-2 TRBV24-1 ATSDRTGTRGYT
TRBJ1-6 TRBV9 ASGGEGSPYNSPLH
TRBJ2-2 TRBV3-1 ASSQDIVPGELF
TRBJ2-3 TRBV30 AWSVGGASGNTQY
TRBJ2-7 TRBV4-1 ASSPKNAGITGYEQY
TRBJ1-2 TRBV19 ASGDRNYGYT
TRBJ2-2 TRBV7-9 ASRLTSASGELF
TRBJ2-3 TRBV24-1 ATSGAAGAGGTQY
TRBJ2-5 TRBV20-1 SARDRRLAGLSETQY
TRBJ2-5 TRBV20-1 SASPGGLETQY
TRBJ2-7 TRBV6-1 ASSLEGCDEQY
TRBJ2-1 TRBV24-1 ATSDSVLSSYNEQF
TRBJ1-2 TRBV2 ASIANGSGSNYCYT
TRBJ2-2 TRBV5-1 ASSYRAANTGELF
TRBJ2-1 TRBV4-1 ASSQESTGSGNEQF
TRBJ1-5 TRBV7-9 ASRLLGQPQH
TRBJ1-2 TRBV3-1 ASSQDNRPIKGYT
TRBJ2-3 TRBV11-2 ASSTNRLAGVDTQY
TRBJ1-2 TRBV5-1 ASSKDSKGGYT
TRBJ2-7 TRBV6-1 ASRSRTSGTYEQY